This entry lists 22 T cell receptor beta chains sequenced from one sample in a study of human T cells and chemical hapten exposure. Time point given: patch test 2, 6 weeks after DPC sensitization. The treatment is: therapeutic diphenylcyclopropenone sensitization with weekly scalp DPC. TCRdb re-derived calls from the RACE reads in MiXCR, one entry per CDR3 protein. In the table there are about 380,000 distinct CDR3 sequences, just under 6.5% of which are singletons. The specimen was whole blood, collected in connection with sensitization to the hapten diphenylcyclopropenone (DPC). Receptors originate from a woman aged 18-35 years with alopecia areata. Some clones in this sample may be carry-over from other donors' samples.

This clonotype was detected ten times or more. The V and J genes are TRBV4-3 and TRBJ2-7, with D possibly being TRBD2 (5 bases). V was cut by 0 bases and J by 3 bases, with 15 bases left in between. The length of the CDR3 is 16 residues. Germline CDR1 is LGHNA and CDR2 is YSLEER. The CDR3 is CASSQDSETGYYEQYF. The DNA for the CDR3 is TGCGCCAGCAGCCAAGATAGCGAAACGGGGTACTACGAGCAGTACTTC.

The chain links TRBV7-9 to TRBJ1-4; D remains unclear. This CDR3 has 14 amino acids. The V end was cut by 5 bases, the J end by 2 bases, with 9 bases between. Germline loops: CDR1 SEHNR, CDR2 FQNEAQ (reference sequence). The CDR3 DNA is TGTGCCAGCAGCCCTCAAACTACTAATGAAAAACTGTTTTTT. Protein sequence: CASSPQTTNEKLFF.

This clonotype was seen at least ten times. The rearrangement links TRBV7-2 to TRBJ2-5; perhaps TRBD2 as D (5 bases). This CDR3 is built from 13 residues. V dropped 3 bases and J dropped 13 bases, with 18 bases sitting between them. Germline values: CDR1 SGHTA, CDR2 FQGNSA. The CDR3 sequence: CASSFMDSGSPYF. The CDR3 DNA sequence: TGTGCCAGCAGCTTTATGGACTCTGGCTCTCCGTACTTC.

The chain employs TRBV12-3 or TRBV12-4 and TRBJ2-7, with 8 bases that match TRBD1. The CDR3 is 14 amino acids. Trimming at V came to 6 bases and at J to 0 bases, leaving 4 bases not matched to a gene. CDR3 DNA: TGTGCCAGCAGAGGACAGGGTAACTCCTACGAGCAGTACTTC. Amino acids: CASRGQGNSYEQYF.

This clonotype was seen repeatedly, ten times or more. The chain uses TRBV4-1 and TRBJ2-5, with 7 bases that match TRBD1. CDR3 size: 13 residues. Germline values: CDR1 MGHRA, CDR2 YSYEKL. The junction had 2 bases not matched to a gene; V was cut back by 4 bases and J by 3 bases. The CDR3: CASSPGTEETQYF. The CDR3 coding sequence is TGCGCCAGCAGCCCTGGGACAGAAGAGACCCAGTACTTC.

The CDR3 DNA sequence: TGTGCCAGCAGTTACGGGGGACCAGAAAAACTGTTTTTT. Protein sequence: CASSYGGPEKLFF. The chain has TRBV6-5 and TRBJ1-4; D is perhaps TRBD1 (5 bases). The germline CDR1 and CDR2 sequences are MNHEY and SVGAGI. V lost 2 bases, J lost 8 bases, and 9 bases lay in between. The CDR3 runs 13 residues.

This clonotype has ten or more counts. This chain links TRBV27 with TRBJ1-6; 7 nucleotides align to TRBD1. CDR3 size: 14 residues. From germline, CDR1 is MNHEY and CDR2 SMNVEV (reference sequence). Trimming cost V 4 bases and J 7 bases; bases outside gene matches: 4. This CDR3 reads CASSSTGINSPLHF. CDR3 sequence (DNA): TGTGCCAGCAGTTCGACAGGGATAAATTCACCCCTCCACTTT.

This clonotype was seen a handful of times. The gene calls are TRBV7-2 and TRBJ2-1; TRBD2 matches at 9 bases. The CDR3 contains 14 residues. Trimming took 3 bases from V and 5 from J; bases not matched to a gene: 2. Germline assignment: CDR1 SGHTA and CDR2 FQGNSA. The CDR3: CASSLTSGNNEQFF. The DNA for the CDR3 is TGTGCCAGCAGCTTGACTAGCGGAAACAATGAGCAGTTCTTC. The variable domain in full, with the rest retrieved from reference TRBV7-2 and TRBJ2-1, is GAGVSQSPSNKVTEKGKDVELRCDPISGHTALYWYRQSLGQGLEFLIYFQGNSAPDKSGLPSDRFSAERTGGSVSTLTIQRTQQEDSAVYLCASSLTSGNNEQFFGPGTRLTVL.

This clonotype has a count of ten or more. This chain uses TRBV4-3 with TRBJ2-3, with a weak D call TRBD2 (5 bases). The length of the CDR3 is 14 residues. CDR1 and CDR2 from the germline V gene are LGHNA and YSLEER. With 3 bases removed from V and 5 bases from J, the gap between germline ends came to 12 bases. CDR3 sequence: CASSQAVRVDTQYF. CDR3 DNA sequence: TGCGCCAGCAGCCAGGCGGTGAGGGTAGATACGCAGTATTTT.

This clonotype occurred a few times. This chain links TRBV20-1 with TRBJ2-2, with 11 bases fitting TRBD1. Germline V lookup: CDR1 DFQATT, CDR2 SNEGSKA (reference sequence). With V trimmed by 1 base and J by 5 bases, 6 bases remained unmatched. The CDR3 is 16 residues long. CDR3 in amino acids: CSARGTGGGKTGELFF. As DNA, the CDR3 is TGCAGTGCTAGAGGGACAGGGGGCGGGAAAACCGGGGAGCTGTTTTTT.

This clonotype has at least ten counts. This chain links TRBV9 with TRBJ1-4, with D perhaps matching TRBD1 (6 bases). CDR1 and CDR2 from the germline V gene are SGDLS and YYNGEE. This CDR3 is built from 17 residues. The V and J ends lost 0 bases and 8 bases respectively, with 20 bases between them. The DNA of the CDR3 is TGTGCCAGCAGCGTAGGGTCATGGGGGGCCGGTGACGAAAAACTGTTTTTT. It specifies CASSVGSWGAGDEKLFF.

This clonotype was counted a few times. The chain recombines TRBV11-3 with TRBJ1-1; no firm D call. The germline gives CDR1 SGHNT, CDR2 YENEEA. There are 13 residues in the CDR3. The ends were cut back, 2 bases at V and 6 bases at J, with 10 bases in the middle. As DNA, the CDR3 is TGTGCCAGCAGCTTATATGGGTTCGCTGAAGCTTTCTTT. It is translated as CASSLYGFAEAFF.

This chain uses TRBV9 with TRBJ2-7, with 8 bases identical to TRBD1. V lost 4 bases and J lost 3; bases outside the gene matches: 6. This CDR3 is 14 amino acids long. CDR1 is SGDLS and CDR2 is YYNGEE in the germline V gene. Here the CDR3 reads CASSPRTGFYEQYF. CDR3 bases: TGTGCCAGCAGCCCCAGGACAGGGTTCTACGAGCAGTACTTC. The full variable domain, in which reference TRBV9 and TRBJ2-7 provide the parts outside the CDR3, is DSGVTQTPKHLITATGQRVTLRCSPRSGDLSVYWYQQSLDQGLQFLIQYYNGEERAKGNILERFSAQQFPDLHSELNLSSLELGDSALYFCASSPRTGFYEQYFGPGTRLTVT.

The chain has TRBV4-3 and TRBJ1-6; TRBD1 might be the D (6 bases). This CDR3 has 16 amino acids. The germline V and J ends were trimmed by 0 bases and 10 bases, with 16 bases remaining between them. Germline V lookup: CDR1 LGHNA, CDR2 YSLEER. The chain's CDR3 is CASSQDPGHTGSPLHF. As DNA, the CDR3 is TGCGCCAGCAGCCAAGATCCGGGACACACGGGATCACCCCTCCACTTT.

The chain recombines TRBV27 with TRBJ1-2, with 7 bases fitting TRBD1. The CDR3 sequence is 18 residues long. V lost 2 bases to trimming and J lost 0 bases; unmatched junction nucleotides: 12. CDR1 MNHEY and CDR2 SMNVEV come from the germline V gene (reference sequence). This chain's CDR3 is CASSLMANRGLSNYGYTF. CDR3 in DNA: TGTGCCAGCAGTTTAATGGCGAACAGGGGACTTTCTAACTATGGCTACACCTTC.

This clonotype was recorded many times. V usage is TRBV4-1 and J usage is TRBJ2-3, with D perhaps TRBD2 (6 bases). There are 13 residues in the CDR3. The ends were cut back, 1 base at V and 8 bases at J, with 10 bases in the middle. The germline gives CDR1 MGHRA, CDR2 YSYEKL. The DNA of the CDR3 is TGCGCCAGCAGCCAAGCCGGGGGACGTACGCAGTATTTT. This codes for CASSQAGGRTQYF.

The chain employs TRBV5-1 and TRBJ2-1; D uncertain. Deletions cut 2 bases from V and 0 bases from J, with 9 bases between. The V gene's germline CDR1 is SGHRS and CDR2 YFSETQ. The CDR3 is made up of 15 amino acids. Here the CDR3 DNA reads TGCGCCAGCAGCTTTGCTCAGAGCTCCTACAATGAGCAGTTCTTC. Protein: CASSFAQSSYNEQFF. Drawing the rest from reference TRBV5-1 and TRBJ2-1, the complete variable domain is KAGVTQTPRYLIKTRGQQVTLSCSPISGHRSVSWYQQTPGQGLQFLFEYFSETQRNKGNFPGRFSGRQFSNSRSEMNVSTLELGDSALYLCASSFAQSSYNEQFFGPGTRLTVL.

This clonotype was detected ten times or more. The chain couples TRBV5-1 to TRBJ2-5; 12 bases are shared with TRBD2. The CDR3 is made up of 16 amino acids. CDR1 and CDR2 (germline): SGHRS, YFSETQ. With 5 bases clipped from V and 1 base from J, the junction kept 6 bases outside the gene matches. The CDR3 protein is CASRIQLAGGQETQYF. The CDR3 bases are TGCGCCAGCAGAATCCAACTAGCGGGGGGCCAAGAGACCCAGTACTTC.

The table lists this clonotype with a few counts. This chain links TRBV6-4 with TRBJ1-2; D possibly corresponds to TRBD1 (6 bases). Trimming removed 4 bases from V and 6 bases from J, with 18 bases in between. Germline loops: CDR1 MRHNA, CDR2 SNTAGT. CDR3 length: 15 residues. CDR3 nucleotide sequence: TGTGCCAGCAGTGCACGGCAGGGACATGCGGATGGCTACACCTTC. Amino acid sequence: CASSARQGHADGYTF.

This clonotype has a handful of counts. This CDR3 is CASSQDLASGGNEQFF. CDR3 coding DNA: TGCGCCAGCAGCCAAGATTTGGCTAGCGGGGGAAATGAGCAGTTCTTC. The rearrangement uses TRBV4-1 and TRBJ2-1; 10 nucleotides line up with TRBD2. Unmatched junction bases numbered 6, after V lost 0 bases and J lost 7 bases. Germline V gene lookup returns CDR1 MGHRA and CDR2 YSYEKL. The CDR3 loop spans 16 amino acids.

This clonotype appeared many times. The rearrangement links TRBV11-1 to TRBJ1-6; 7 bases map to TRBD1. This CDR3 contains 17 residues. Germline-derived CDR1 and CDR2 are SGHAT and FQDESV (reference sequence). After removal of 5 bases from V and 7 bases from J, the junction contained 14 bases not matched to a gene. Here the CDR3 reads CASSADGQDRINSPLHF. CDR3 nucleotides: TGTGCCAGCAGCGCAGACGGACAGGACCGGATCAATTCACCCCTCCACTTT.

The rearrangement joins TRBV4-1 to TRBJ2-7; D unresolved. This CDR3 is 15 amino acids long. Germline CDR1 reads MGHRA; CDR2 reads YSYEKL. The germline V and J ends were trimmed by 4 bases and 1 base, with 14 bases remaining between them. CDR3 DNA sequence: TGCGCCAGCAGCCCGAAGATTCTAGGATCCTACGAGCAGTACTTC. Translation: CASSPKILGSYEQYF.